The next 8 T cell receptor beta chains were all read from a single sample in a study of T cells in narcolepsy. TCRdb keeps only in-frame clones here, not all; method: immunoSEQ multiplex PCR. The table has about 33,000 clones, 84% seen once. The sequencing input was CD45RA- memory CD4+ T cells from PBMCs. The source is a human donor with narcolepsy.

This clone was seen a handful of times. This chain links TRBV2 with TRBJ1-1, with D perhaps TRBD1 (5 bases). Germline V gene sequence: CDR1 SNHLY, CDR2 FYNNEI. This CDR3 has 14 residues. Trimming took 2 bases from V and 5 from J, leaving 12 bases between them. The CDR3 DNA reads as TGTGCCAGCAGTGAAAGTGCAGGGCGGACTGAAGCTTTCTTT. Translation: CASSESAGRTEAFF.

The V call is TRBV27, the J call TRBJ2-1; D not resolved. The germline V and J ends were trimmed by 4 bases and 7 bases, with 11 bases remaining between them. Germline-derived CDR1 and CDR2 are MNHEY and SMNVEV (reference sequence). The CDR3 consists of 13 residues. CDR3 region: CASSSRPTNEQFF. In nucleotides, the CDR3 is TGTGCCAGCAGTTCCCGACCCACTAATGAGCAGTTCTTC.

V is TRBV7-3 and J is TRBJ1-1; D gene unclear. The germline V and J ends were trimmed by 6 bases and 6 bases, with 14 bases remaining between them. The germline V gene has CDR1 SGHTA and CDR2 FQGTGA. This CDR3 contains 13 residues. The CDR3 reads CASSLHPAAEAFF. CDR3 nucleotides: TGTGCCAGCAGTTTACACCCGGCGGCTGAAGCTTTCTTT.

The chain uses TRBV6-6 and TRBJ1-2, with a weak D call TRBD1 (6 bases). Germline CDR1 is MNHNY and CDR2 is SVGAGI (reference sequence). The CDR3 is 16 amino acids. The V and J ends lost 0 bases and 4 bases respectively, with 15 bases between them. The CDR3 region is CASSYSAGEGGYGYTF. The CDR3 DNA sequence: TGTGCCAGCAGTTACTCTGCGGGGGAAGGGGGCTATGGCTACACCTTC.

CDR3 loop: CASQKTGPSSYNEQFF. DNA for the CDR3: TGTGCCAGCCAAAAGACAGGGCCGAGCTCCTACAATGAGCAGTTCTTC. The gene calls are TRBV7-6 and TRBJ2-1, with 7 positions matching TRBD1. The CDR3 length is 16 residues. The trim removed 8 bases at V and 0 bases at J, leaving 10 bases unmatched. CDR1 is SGHVS, CDR2 FNYEAQ, per germline.

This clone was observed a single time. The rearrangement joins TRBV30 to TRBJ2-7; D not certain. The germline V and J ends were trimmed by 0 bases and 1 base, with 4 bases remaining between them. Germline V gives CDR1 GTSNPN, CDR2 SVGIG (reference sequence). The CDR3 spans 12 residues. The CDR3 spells CAWSVQSYEQYF. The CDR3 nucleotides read TGTGCCTGGAGTGTACAGTCCTACGAGCAGTACTTC.

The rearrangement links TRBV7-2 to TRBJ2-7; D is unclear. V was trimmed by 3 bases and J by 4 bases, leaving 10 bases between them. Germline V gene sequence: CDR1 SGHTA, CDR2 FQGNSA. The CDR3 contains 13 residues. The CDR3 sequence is CASSFQPGYEQYF. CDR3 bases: TGTGCCAGCAGCTTCCAGCCCGGTTACGAGCAGTACTTC. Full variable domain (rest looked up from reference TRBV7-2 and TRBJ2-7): GAGVSQSPSNKVTEKGKDVELRCDPISGHTALYWYRQSLGQGLEFLIYFQGNSAPDKSGLPSDRFSAERTGGSVSTLTIQRTQQEDSAVYLCASSFQPGYEQYFGPGTRLTVT.

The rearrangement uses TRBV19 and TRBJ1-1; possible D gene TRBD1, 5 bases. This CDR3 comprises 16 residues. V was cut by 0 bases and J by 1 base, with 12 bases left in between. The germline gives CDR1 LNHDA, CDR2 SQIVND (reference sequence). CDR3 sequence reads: CASSIDLGLRNTEAFF. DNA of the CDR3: TGTGCCAGTAGTATAGATTTGGGACTCAGGAACACTGAAGCTTTCTTT.